This T cell receptor beta chain was identified in a study of T cell responses to AZD1222 COVID-19 vaccine. Generated by immunoSEQ multiplex PCR, the TCRdb table keeps only in-frame clones and is missing some. Among over 110,000 clones listed, 91% were seen once. CDR1 is SGHNT, CDR2 YENEEA, per germline. The CDR3 has 15 residues. V lost 5 bases, J lost 7 bases, and 15 bases lay in between. Material: peripheral blood, obtained on day 0 of AZD1222 vaccination. The clonotype was recovered from an adult in good health. The rearrangement links TRBV11-3 to TRBJ1-6; no reliable D call. The CDR3 sequence: CASSRGVWGNSPLHF. CDR3 nucleotides: TGTGCCAGCAGCCGAGGAGTGTGGGGAAATTCACCCCTCCACTTT.